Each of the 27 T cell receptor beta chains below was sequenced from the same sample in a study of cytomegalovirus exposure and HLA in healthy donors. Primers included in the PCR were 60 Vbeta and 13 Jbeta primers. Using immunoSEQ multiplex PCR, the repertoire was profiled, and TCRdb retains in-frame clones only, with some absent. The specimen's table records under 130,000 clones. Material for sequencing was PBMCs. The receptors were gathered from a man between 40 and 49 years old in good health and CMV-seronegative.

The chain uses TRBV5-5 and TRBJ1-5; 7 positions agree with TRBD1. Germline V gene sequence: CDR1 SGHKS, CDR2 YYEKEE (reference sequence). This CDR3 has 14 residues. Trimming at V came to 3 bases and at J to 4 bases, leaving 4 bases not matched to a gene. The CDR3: CASSSAGGNQPQHF. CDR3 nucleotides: TGTGCCAGCAGCTCGGCAGGGGGGAATCAGCCCCAGCATTTT.

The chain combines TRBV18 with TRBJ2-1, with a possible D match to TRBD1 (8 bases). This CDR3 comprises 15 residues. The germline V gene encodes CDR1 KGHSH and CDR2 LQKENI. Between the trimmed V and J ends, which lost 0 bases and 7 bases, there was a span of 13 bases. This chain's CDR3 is CASSPPLQGGNEQFF. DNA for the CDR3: TGTGCCAGCTCACCACCGTTACAGGGGGGGAATGAGCAGTTCTTC.

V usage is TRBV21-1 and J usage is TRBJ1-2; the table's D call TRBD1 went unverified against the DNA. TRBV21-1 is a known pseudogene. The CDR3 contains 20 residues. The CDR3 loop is CASSRQPPNFRVSGNYGYTF. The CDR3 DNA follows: TGTGCCAGCAGCAGACAGCCCCCCAATTTTCGAGTCTCCGGTAACTATGGCTACACCTTC.

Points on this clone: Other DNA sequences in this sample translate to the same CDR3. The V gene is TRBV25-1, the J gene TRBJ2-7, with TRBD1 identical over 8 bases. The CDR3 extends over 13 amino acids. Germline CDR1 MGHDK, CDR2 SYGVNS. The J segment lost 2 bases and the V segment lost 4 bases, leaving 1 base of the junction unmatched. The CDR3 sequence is CASSVTGAYEQYF. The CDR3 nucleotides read TGTGCCAGCAGTGTGACAGGGGCCTACGAGCAGTACTTC.

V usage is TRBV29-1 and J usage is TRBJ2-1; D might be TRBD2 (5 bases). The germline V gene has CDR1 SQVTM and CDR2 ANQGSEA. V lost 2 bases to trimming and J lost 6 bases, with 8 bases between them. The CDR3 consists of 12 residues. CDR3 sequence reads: CSVELGANEQFF. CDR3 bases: TGCAGCGTTGAACTGGGAGCCAATGAGCAGTTCTTC.

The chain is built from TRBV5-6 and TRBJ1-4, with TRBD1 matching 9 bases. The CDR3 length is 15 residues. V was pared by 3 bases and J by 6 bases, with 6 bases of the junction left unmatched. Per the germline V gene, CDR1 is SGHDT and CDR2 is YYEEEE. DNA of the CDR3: TGTGCCAGCAGCTCGGGGACAGGGACATATGAAAAACTGTTTTTT. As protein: CASSSGTGTYEKLFF.

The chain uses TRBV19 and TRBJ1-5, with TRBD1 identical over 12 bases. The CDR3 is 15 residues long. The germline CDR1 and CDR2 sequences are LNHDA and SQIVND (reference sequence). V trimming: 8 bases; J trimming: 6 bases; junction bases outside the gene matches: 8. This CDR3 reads CASGSGTGGGQPQHF. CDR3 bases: TGTGCCAGTGGATCCGGGACAGGGGGCGGTCAGCCCCAGCATTTT.

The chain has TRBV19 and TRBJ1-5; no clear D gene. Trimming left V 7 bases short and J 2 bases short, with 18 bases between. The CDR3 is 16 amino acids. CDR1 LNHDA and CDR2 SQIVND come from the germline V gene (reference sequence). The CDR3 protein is CASTTRDGRGNQPQHF. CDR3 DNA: TGTGCCAGTACCACTCGGGATGGGAGGGGCAATCAGCCCCAGCATTTT. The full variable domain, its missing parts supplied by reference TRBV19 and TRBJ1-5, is DGGITQSPKYLFRKEGQNVTLSCEQNLNHDAMYWYRQDPGQGLRLIYYSQIVNDFQKGDIAEGYSVSREKKESFPLTVTSAQKNPTAFYLCASTTRDGRGNQPQHFGDGTRLSIL.

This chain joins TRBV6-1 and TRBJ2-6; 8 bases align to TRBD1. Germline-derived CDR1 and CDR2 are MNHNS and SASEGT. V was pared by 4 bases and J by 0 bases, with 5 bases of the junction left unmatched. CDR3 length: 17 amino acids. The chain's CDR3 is CASSAQGASSGANVLTF. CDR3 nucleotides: TGTGCCAGCAGTGCCCAGGGGGCCTCCTCTGGGGCCAACGTCCTGACTTTC.

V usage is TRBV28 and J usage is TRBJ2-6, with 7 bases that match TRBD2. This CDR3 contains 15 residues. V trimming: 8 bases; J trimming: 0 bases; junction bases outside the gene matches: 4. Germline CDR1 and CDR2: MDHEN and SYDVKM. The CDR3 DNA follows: TGTGCCAGCTGCGGGAGTAGCTCTGGGGCCAACGTCCTGACTTTC. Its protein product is CASCGSSSGANVLTF.

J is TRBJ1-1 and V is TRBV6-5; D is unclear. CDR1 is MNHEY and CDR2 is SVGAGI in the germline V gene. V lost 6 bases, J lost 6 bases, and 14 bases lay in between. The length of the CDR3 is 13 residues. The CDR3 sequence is CASRTASAAEAFF. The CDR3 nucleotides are TGTGCCAGCAGGACGGCCTCGGCGGCTGAAGCTTTCTTT.

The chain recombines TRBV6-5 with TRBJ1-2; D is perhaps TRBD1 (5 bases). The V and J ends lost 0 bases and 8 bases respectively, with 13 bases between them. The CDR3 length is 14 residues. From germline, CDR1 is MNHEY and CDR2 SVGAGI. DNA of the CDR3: TGTGCCAGCAGTTACTCGGTACAGGAAGGAGGCTACACCTTC. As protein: CASSYSVQEGGYTF.

This CDR3 reads CASSQEEVRHTDTQYF. DNA of the CDR3: TGCGCCAGCAGCCAAGAGGAAGTGCGGCACACAGATACGCAGTATTTT. The rearrangement links TRBV4-1 to TRBJ2-3, with D unclear. Germline CDR1 reads MGHRA; CDR2 reads YSYEKL. The germline V and J ends were trimmed by 0 bases and 2 bases, with 12 bases remaining between them. The CDR3 sequence is 16 residues long.

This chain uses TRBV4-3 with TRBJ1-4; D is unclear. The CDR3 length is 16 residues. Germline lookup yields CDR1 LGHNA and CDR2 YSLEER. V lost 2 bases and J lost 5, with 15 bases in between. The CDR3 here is CASSQLGGGANEKLFF. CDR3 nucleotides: TGCGCCAGCAGCCAACTTGGAGGCGGAGCCAATGAAAAACTGTTTTTT.

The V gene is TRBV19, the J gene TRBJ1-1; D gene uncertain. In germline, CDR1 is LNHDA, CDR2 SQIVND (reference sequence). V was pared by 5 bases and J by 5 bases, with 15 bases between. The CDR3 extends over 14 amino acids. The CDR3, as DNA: TGTGCCAGTAGTGGAAAAGGAGTTTATACTGAAGCTTTCTTT. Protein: CASSGKGVYTEAFF.

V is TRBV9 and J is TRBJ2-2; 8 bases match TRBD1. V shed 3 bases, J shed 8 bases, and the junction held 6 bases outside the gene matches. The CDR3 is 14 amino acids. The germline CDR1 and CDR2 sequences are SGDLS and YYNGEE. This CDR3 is CASSAHRGEGELFF. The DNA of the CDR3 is TGTGCCAGCAGCGCCCACAGGGGGGAAGGGGAGCTGTTTTTT.

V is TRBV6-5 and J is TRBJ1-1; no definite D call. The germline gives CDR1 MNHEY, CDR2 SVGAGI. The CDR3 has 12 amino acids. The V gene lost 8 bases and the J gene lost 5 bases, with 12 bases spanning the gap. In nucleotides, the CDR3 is TGTGCCAGCGAAGGTCGGGTGACTGAAGCTTTCTTT. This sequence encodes CASEGRVTEAFF.

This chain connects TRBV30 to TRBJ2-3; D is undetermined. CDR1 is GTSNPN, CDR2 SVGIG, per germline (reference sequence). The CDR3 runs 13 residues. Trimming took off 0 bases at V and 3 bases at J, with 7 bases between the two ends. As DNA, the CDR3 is TGTGCCTGGAGTGTAGGAGTTACAGATACGCAGTATTTT. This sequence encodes CAWSVGVTDTQYF. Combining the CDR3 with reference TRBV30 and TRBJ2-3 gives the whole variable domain SQTIHQWPATLVQPVGSPLSLECTVEGTSNPNLYWYRQAAGRGLQLLFYSVGIGQISSEVPQNLSASRPQDRQFILSSKKLLLSDSGFYLCAWSVGVTDTQYFGPGTRLTVL.

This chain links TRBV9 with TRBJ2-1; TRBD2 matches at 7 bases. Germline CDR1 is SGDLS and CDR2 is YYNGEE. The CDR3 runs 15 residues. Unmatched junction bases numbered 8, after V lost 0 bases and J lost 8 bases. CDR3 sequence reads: CASSVVGRGFDEQFF. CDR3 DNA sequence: TGTGCCAGCAGCGTAGTTGGGAGGGGTTTTGATGAGCAGTTCTTC.

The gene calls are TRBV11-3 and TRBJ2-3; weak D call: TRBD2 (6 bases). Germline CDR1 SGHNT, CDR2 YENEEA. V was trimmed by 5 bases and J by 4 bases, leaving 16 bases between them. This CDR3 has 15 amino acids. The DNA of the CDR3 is TGTGCCAGCAGCCCGGGACTGCATAGGGCAGATACGCAGTATTTT. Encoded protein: CASSPGLHRADTQYF. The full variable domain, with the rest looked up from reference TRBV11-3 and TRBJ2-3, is EAGVVQSPRYKIIEKKQPVAFWCNPISGHNTLYWYLQNLGQGPELLIRYENEEAVDDSQLPKDRFSAERLKGVDSTLKIQPAELGDSAVYLCASSPGLHRADTQYFGPGTRLTVL.

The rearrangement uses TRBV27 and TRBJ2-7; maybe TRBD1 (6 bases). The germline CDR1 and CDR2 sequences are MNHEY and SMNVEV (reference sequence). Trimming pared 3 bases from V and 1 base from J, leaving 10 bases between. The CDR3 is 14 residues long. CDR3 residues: CASSLGQGSYEQYF. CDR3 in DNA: TGTGCCAGCAGTTTGGGTCAGGGGTCCTACGAGCAGTACTTC.

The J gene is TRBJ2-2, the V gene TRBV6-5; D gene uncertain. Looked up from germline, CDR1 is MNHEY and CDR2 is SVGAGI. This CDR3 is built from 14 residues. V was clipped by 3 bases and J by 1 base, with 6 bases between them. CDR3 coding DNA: TGTGCCAGCAGTTATTTGCGGAACACCGGGGAGCTGTTTTTT. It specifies CASSYLRNTGELFF.

In DNA form, the CDR3 reads TGCGCCAGCAGCTTGGAGGCCAGGGGGCTAACTGAAGCTTTCTTT. This translates into CASSLEARGLTEAFF. The rearrangement links TRBV5-1 to TRBJ1-1; 8 bases match TRBD1. Germline trimming cut 0 bases from V and 5 bases from J; bases unmatched to any gene: 6. Germline CDR1 SGHRS, CDR2 YFSETQ. The CDR3 consists of 15 residues.

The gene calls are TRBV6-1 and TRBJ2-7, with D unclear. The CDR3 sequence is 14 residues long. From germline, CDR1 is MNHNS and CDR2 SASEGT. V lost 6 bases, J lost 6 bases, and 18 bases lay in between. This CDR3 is CASSPGGSPSEQYF. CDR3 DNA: TGTGCCAGCAGCCCAGGTGGTTCCCCCTCCGAGCAGTACTTC.

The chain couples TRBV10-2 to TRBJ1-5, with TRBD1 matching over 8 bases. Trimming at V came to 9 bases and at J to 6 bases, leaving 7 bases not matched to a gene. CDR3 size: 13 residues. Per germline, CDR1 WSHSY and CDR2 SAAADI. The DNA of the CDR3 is TGCGCCAGTAGAGGACAGGGCCTTCAGCCCCAGCATTTT. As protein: CASRGQGLQPQHF.

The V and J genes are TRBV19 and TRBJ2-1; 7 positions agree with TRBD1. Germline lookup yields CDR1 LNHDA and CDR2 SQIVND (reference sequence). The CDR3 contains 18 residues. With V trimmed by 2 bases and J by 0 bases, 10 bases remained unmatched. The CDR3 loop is CASSIRGPSLSSYNEQFF. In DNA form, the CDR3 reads TGTGCCAGTAGTATAAGGGGGCCGTCTCTTAGCTCCTACAATGAGCAGTTCTTC.

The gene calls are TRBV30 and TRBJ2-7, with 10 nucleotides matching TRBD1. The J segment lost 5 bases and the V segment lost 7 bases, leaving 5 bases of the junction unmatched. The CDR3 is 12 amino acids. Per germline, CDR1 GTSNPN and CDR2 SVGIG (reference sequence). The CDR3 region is CAFGQGGDEQYF. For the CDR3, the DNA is TGTGCCTTCGGACAGGGGGGAGACGAGCAGTACTTC.